The table lists the clone carrying this T cell receptor (beta chain) with a few counts. The data stem from a study of blood T cell repertoires in COVID-19. Sequencing used immunoSEQ multiplex PCR; TCRdb keeps in-frame clones, though not all of them. The sample has about 200,000 clones; 70% to 90% are singletons. The sequence came from a middle-aged woman with acute COVID-19. Sample: PBMCs or T cells enriched from blood (not recorded which).

Here the CDR3 reads CASRPGLAGGGTGELFF. CDR3 sequence (DNA): TGTGCCAGCAGGCCGGGACTAGCCGGGGGAGGTACCGGGGAGCTGTTTTTT. The chain links TRBV25-1 to TRBJ2-2, with 9 bases identical to TRBD2. The J segment lost 5 bases and the V segment lost 6 bases, leaving 13 bases of the junction unmatched. Germline values: CDR1 MGHDK, CDR2 SYGVNS. The CDR3 is 17 residues long.